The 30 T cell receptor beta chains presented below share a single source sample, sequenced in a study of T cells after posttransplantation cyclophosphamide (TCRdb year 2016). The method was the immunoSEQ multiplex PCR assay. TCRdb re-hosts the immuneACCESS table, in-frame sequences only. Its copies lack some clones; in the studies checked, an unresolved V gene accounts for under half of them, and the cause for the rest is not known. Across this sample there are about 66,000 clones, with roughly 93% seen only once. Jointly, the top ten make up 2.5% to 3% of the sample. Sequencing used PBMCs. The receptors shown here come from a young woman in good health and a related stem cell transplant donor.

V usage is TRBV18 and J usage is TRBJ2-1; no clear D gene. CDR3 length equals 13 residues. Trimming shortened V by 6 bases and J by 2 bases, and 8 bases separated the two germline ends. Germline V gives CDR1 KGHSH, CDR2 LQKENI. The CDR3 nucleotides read TGTGCCAGCTCCTCCCCAGCCTACAATGAGCAGTTCTTC. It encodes CASSSPAYNEQFF. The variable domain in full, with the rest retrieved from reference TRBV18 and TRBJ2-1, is NAGVMQNPRHLVRRRGQEARLRCSPMKGHSHVYWYRQLPEEGLKFMVYLQKENIIDESGMPKERFSAEFPKEGPSILRIQQVVRGDSAAYFCASSSPAYNEQFFGPGTRLTVL.

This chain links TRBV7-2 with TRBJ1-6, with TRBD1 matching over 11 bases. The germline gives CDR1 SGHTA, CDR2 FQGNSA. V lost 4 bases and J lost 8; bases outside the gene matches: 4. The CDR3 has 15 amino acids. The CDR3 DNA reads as TGTGCCAGCAGCTGGACAGGGGGCGCGGATTCACCCCTCCACTTT. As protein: CASSWTGGADSPLHF.

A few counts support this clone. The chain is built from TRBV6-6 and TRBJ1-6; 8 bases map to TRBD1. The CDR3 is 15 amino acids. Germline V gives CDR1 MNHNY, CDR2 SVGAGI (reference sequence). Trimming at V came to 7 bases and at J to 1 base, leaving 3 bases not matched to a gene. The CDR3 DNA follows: TGTGCCAGCATCGACAGGGGATCCTATAATTCACCCCTCCACTTT. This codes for CASIDRGSYNSPLHF.

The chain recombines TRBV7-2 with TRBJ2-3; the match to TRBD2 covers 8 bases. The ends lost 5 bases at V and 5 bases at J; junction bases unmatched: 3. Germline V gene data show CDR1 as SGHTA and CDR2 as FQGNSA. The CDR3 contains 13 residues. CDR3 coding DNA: TGTGCCAGCAGCACTCTAGCGGGAGATACGCAGTATTTT. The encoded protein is CASSTLAGDTQYF. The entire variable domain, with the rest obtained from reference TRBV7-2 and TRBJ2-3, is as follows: GAGVSQSPSNKVTEKGKDVELRCDPISGHTALYWYRQSLGQGLEFLIYFQGNSAPDKSGLPSDRFSAERTGGSVSTLTIQRTQQEDSAVYLCASSTLAGDTQYFGPGTRLTVL.

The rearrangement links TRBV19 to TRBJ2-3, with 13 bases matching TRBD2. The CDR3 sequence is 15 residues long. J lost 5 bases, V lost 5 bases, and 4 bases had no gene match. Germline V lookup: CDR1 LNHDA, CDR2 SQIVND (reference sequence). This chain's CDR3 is CASSPGTSGVDTQYF. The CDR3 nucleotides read TGTGCCAGTAGTCCCGGGACTAGCGGGGTAGATACGCAGTATTTT.

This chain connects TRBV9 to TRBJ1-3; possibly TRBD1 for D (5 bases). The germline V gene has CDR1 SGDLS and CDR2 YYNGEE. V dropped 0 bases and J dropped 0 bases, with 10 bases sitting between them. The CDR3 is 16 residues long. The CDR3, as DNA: TGTGCCAGCAGCGTAGGAGACAGCCTCTCTGGAAACACCATATATTTT. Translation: CASSVGDSLSGNTIYF.

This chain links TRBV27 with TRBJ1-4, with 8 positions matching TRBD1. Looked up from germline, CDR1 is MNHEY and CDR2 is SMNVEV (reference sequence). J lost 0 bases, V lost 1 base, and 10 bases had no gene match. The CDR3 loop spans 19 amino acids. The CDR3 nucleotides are TGTGCCAGCAGTTTATGGAAAGGACAGGGTACCCCAACTAATGAAAAACTGTTTTTT. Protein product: CASSLWKGQGTPTNEKLFF.

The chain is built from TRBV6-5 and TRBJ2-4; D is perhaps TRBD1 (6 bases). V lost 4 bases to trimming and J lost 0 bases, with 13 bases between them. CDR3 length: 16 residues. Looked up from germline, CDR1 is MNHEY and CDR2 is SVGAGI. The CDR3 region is CASSSTGQIAKNIQYF. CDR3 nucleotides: TGTGCCAGCAGTTCGACGGGACAAATAGCCAAAAACATTCAGTACTTC.

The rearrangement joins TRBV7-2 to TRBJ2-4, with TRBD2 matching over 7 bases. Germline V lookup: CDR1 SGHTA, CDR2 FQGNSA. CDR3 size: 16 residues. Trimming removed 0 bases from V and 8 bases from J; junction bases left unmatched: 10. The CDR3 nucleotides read TGTGCCAGCAGCTTAGCGCGGGGGAAGGGGCAGGACATTCAGTACTTC. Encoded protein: CASSLARGKGQDIQYF.

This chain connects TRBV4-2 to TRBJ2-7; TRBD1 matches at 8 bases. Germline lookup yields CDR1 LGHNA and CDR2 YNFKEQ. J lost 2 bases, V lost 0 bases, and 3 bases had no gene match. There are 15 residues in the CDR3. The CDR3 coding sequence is TGTGCCAGCAGCCAAGATAAGGGACAGGCCTACGAGCAGTACTTC. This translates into CASSQDKGQAYEQYF.

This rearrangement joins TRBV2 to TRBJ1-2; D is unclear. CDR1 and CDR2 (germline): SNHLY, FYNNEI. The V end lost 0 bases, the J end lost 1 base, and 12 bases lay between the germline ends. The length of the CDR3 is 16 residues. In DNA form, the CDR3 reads TGTGCCAGCAGTGAAGCGCAGGTGGCGTTTAACTATGGCTACACCTTC. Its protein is CASSEAQVAFNYGYTF.

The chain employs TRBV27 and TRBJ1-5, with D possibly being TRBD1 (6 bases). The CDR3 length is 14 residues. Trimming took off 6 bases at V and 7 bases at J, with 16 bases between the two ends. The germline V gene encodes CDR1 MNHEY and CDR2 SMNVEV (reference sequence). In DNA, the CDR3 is TGTGCCAGCAGGCTTAGGGGGGGAAACCAGCCCCAGCATTTT. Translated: CASRLRGGNQPQHF.

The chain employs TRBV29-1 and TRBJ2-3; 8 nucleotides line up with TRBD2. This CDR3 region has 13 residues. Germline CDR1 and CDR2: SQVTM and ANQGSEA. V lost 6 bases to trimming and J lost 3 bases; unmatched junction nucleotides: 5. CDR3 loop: CSVGTRGTDTQYF. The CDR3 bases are TGCAGCGTGGGGACTAGGGGGACAGATACGCAGTATTTT.

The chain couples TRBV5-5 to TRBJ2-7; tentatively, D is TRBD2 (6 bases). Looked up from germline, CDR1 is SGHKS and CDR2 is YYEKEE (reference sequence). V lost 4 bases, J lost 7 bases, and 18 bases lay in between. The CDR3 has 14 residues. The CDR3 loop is CASSPSGSGGEQYF. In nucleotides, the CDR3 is TGTGCCAGCAGCCCCTCGGGGTCCGGAGGGGAGCAGTACTTC.

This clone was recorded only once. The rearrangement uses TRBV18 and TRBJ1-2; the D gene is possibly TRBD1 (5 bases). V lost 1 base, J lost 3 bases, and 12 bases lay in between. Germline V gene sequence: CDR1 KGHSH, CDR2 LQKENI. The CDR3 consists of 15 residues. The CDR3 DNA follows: TGTGCCAGCTCACCACGGGGGAGACGGGACTATGGCTACACCTTC. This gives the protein CASSPRGRRDYGYTF. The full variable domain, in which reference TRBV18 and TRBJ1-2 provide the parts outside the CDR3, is NAGVMQNPRHLVRRRGQEARLRCSPMKGHSHVYWYRQLPEEGLKFMVYLQKENIIDESGMPKERFSAEFPKEGPSILRIQQVVRGDSAAYFCASSPRGRRDYGYTFGSGTRLTVV.

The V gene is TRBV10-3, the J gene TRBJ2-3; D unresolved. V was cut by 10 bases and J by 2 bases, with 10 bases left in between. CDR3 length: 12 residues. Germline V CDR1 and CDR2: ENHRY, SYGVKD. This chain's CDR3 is CATMAVTDTQYF. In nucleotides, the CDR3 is TGTGCCACCATGGCGGTCACAGATACGCAGTATTTT.

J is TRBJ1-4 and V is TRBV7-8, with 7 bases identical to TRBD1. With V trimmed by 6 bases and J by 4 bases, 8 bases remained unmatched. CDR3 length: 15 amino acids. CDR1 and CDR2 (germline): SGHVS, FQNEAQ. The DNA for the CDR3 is TGTGCCAGCAGTGTCACCAGGGGGATTAATGAAAAACTGTTTTTT. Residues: CASSVTRGINEKLFF.

CDR3: CASSWEHEQYF. In DNA form, the CDR3 reads TGTGCCAGCAGTTGGGAGCACGAGCAGTACTTC. This chain uses TRBV6-6 with TRBJ2-7; D perhaps matches TRBD2 (5 bases). The germline V gene has CDR1 MNHNY and CDR2 SVGAGI (reference sequence). The CDR3 totals 11 residues. V was pared by 4 bases and J by 5 bases, with 6 bases between.

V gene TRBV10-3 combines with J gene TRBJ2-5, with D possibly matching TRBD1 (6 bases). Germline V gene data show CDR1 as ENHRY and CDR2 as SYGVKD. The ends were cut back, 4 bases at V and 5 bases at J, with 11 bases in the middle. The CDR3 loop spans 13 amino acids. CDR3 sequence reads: CAISGRDMETQYF. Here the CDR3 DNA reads TGTGCCATCAGTGGCCGGGACATGGAGACCCAGTACTTC.

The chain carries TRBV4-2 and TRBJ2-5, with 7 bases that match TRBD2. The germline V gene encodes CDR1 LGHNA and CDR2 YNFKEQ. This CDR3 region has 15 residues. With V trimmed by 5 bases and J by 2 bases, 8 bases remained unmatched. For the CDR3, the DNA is TGTGCCAGCAGCACTCGACTAGCTCAGCAAGAGACCCAGTACTTC. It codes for CASSTRLAQQETQYF.

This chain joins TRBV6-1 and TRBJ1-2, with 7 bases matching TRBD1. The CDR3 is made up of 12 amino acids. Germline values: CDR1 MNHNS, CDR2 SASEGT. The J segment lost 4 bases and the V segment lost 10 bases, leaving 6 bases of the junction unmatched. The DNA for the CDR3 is TGTGCCAACGAGGACAGGACCTATGGCTACACCTTC. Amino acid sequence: CANEDRTYGYTF.

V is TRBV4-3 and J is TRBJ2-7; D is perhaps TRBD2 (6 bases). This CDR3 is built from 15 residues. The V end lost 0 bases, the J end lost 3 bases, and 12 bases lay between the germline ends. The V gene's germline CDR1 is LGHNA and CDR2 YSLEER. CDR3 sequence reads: CASSQDLLAIYEQYF. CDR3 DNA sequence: TGCGCCAGCAGCCAAGATTTGCTAGCGATCTACGAGCAGTACTTC.

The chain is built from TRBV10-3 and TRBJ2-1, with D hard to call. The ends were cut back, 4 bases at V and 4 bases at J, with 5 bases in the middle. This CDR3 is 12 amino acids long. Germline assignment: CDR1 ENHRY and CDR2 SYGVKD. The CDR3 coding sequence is TGTGCCATCAGTGCCGAATACAATGAGCAGTTCTTC. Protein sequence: CAISAEYNEQFF.

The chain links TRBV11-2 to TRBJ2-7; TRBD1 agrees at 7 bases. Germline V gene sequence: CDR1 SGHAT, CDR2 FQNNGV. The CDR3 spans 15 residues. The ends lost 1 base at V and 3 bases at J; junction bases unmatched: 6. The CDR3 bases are TGTGCCAGCAGCTTAGTACCAGGGGGATTCTACGAGCAGTACTTC. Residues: CASSLVPGGFYEQYF.

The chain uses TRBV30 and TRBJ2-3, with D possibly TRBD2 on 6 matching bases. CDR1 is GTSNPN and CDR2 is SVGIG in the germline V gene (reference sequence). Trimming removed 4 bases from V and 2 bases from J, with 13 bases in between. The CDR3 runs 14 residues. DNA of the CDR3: TGTGCCTGGAAAACGGGGGTCTTCACAGATACGCAGTATTTT. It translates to CAWKTGVFTDTQYF.

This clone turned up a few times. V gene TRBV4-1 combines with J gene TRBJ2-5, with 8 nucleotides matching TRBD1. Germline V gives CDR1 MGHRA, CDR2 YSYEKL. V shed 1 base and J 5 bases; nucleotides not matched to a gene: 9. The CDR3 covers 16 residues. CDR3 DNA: TGCGCCAGCAGCCAAGCATTTCAGGGGGCCGTGGAGACCCAGTACTTC. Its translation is CASSQAFQGAVETQYF.

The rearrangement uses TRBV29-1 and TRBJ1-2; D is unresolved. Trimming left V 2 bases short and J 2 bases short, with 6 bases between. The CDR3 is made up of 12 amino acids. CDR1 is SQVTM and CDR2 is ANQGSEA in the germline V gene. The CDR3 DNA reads TGCAGCGTTGAAACGGAAAACTATGGCTACACCTTC. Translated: CSVETENYGYTF.

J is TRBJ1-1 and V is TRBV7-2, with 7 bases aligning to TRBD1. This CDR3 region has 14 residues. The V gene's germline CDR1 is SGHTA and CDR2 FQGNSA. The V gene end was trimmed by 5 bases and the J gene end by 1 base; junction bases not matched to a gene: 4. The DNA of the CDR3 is TGTGCCAGCAGCGCAAGACAGGGGAACACTGAAGCTTTCTTT. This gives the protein CASSARQGNTEAFF.

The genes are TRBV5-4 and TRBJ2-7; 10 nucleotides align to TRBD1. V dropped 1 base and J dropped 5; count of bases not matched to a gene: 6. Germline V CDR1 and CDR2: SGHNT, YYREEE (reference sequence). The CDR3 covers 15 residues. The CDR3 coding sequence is TGTGCCAGCAGCTTGCCTCGACAGGGGGCCCACGAGCAGTACTTC. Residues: CASSLPRQGAHEQYF. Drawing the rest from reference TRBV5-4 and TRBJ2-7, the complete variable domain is ETGVTQSPTHLIKTRGQQVTLRCSSQSGHNTVSWYQQALGQGPQFIFQYYREEENGRGNFPPRFSGLQFPNYSSELNVNALELDDSALYLCASSLPRQGAHEQYFGPGTRLTVT.

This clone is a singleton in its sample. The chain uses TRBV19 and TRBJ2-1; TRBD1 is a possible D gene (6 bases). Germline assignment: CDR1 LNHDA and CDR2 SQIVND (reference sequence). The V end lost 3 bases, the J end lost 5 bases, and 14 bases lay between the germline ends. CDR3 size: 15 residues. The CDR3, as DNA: TGTGCCAGTAGTATGTTGGGGGCCGGTGACAATGAGCAGTTCTTC. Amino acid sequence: CASSMLGAGDNEQFF.